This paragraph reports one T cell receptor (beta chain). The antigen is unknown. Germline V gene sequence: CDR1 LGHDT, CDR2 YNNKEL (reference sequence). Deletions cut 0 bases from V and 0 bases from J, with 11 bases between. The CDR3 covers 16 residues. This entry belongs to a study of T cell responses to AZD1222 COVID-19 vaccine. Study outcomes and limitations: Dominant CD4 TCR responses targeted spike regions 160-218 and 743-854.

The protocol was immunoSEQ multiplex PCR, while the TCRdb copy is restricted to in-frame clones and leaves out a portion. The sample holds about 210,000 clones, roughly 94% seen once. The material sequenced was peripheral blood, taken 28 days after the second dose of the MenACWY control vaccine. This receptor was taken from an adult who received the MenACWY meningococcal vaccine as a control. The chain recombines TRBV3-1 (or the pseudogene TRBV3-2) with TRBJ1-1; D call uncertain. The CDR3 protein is CASSQDSTVMNTEAFF. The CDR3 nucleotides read TGTGCCAGCAGCCAAGATAGTACGGTAATGAACACTGAAGCTTTCTTT.